Below, 27 T cell receptor beta chains from the same sample are listed, as sequenced in a study of T cell responses to AZD1222 COVID-19 vaccine. Libraries were prepared by immunoSEQ multiplex PCR; TCRdb keeps only in-frame clonotypes and omits some of them. This table holds 80,000 to 130,000 clones, approximately 91% found once. Sequenced here: peripheral blood, sampled on day 0 of AZD1222 vaccination. Receptor source: an adult in good health.

The V call is TRBV3-1 (or the pseudogene TRBV3-2), the J call TRBJ2-5, with 7 nucleotides matching TRBD2. This CDR3 comprises 13 residues. Germline V gene sequence: CDR1 LGHDT, CDR2 YNNKEL (reference sequence). J lost 4 bases, V lost 7 bases, and 6 bases had no gene match. The CDR3 loop is CASTPWGGETQYF. The CDR3 bases are TGTGCCAGCACCCCCTGGGGGGGAGAGACCCAGTACTTC.

The chain couples TRBV6-5 to TRBJ1-1; 10 nucleotides agree with TRBD1. Germline V lookup: CDR1 MNHEY, CDR2 SVGAGI. V lost 5 bases to trimming and J lost 11 bases; unmatched junction nucleotides: 5. The CDR3 is made up of 12 amino acids. As DNA, the CDR3 is TGTGCCAGCAGTCGACAGGGGGCACGTGCTTTCTTT. Amino acid sequence: CASSRQGARAFF.

The count of this clone is one. V is TRBV6-1 and J is TRBJ1-2, with D maybe TRBD1 (6 bases). Looked up from germline, CDR1 is MNHNS and CDR2 is SASEGT. CDR3 size: 13 residues. V was trimmed by 10 bases and J by 6 bases, leaving 18 bases between them. The CDR3 loop reads CATYGGRRDGYTF. The DNA of the CDR3 is TGTGCCACCTACGGGGGGCGACGAGATGGCTACACCTTC.

This clone came up once. The chain recombines TRBV11-2 with TRBJ2-5; 10 bases match TRBD1. Germline V CDR1 and CDR2: SGHAT, FQNNGV. The ends lost 7 bases at V and 5 bases at J; junction bases unmatched: 19. The CDR3 length is 18 residues. CDR3 loop: CASTSAGPGTGVAETQYF. The CDR3 DNA is TGTGCCAGCACCTCGGCGGGGCCGGGGACAGGGGTCGCGGAGACCCAGTACTTC.

The chain employs TRBV25-1 and TRBJ1-5; D gene ambiguous. Germline CDR1 MGHDK, CDR2 SYGVNS. V was clipped by 4 bases and J by 3 bases, with 7 bases between them. CDR3 length: 13 amino acids. In DNA, the CDR3 is TGTGCCAGCAGTGGACGGAACAATCAGCCCCAGCATTTT. Residues: CASSGRNNQPQHF.

The chain couples TRBV10-1 to TRBJ2-3, with D possibly TRBD1 on 6 matching bases. This CDR3 spans 17 amino acids. Germline V CDR1 and CDR2: WNHNN, SYGVQD (reference sequence). Trimming stripped 2 bases from V and 2 bases from J, with 17 bases between. CDR3 loop: CASSEAVQGFTTDTQYF. The DNA of the CDR3 is TGCGCCAGCAGTGAGGCAGTACAGGGATTTACCACAGATACGCAGTATTTT.

The chain joins TRBV6-2 or TRBV6-3 to TRBJ2-2; no clear D gene. Between the trimmed V and J ends, which lost 4 bases and 3 bases, there was a span of 9 bases. The CDR3 is 14 residues long. Per the germline V gene, CDR1 is MNHEY and CDR2 is SVGEGT. The CDR3 DNA is TGTGCCAGCAGTTTGGCAGGCTACACCGGGGAGCTGTTTTTT. It encodes CASSLAGYTGELFF.

The V call is TRBV11-3, the J call TRBJ1-5; TRBD1 is a possible D gene (5 bases). The CDR3 extends over 16 amino acids. The ends were cut back, 5 bases at V and 4 bases at J, with 18 bases in the middle. Germline V gene sequence: CDR1 SGHNT, CDR2 YENEEA. Written as DNA, the CDR3 is TGTGCCAGCAGCCTCGAGCATGGGGGTCGGAATCAGCCCCAGCATTTT. Its translation is CASSLEHGGRNQPQHF.

This chain uses TRBV10-3 with TRBJ1-4, with D possibly matching TRBD1 (5 bases). This CDR3 is 17 amino acids long. The V gene lost 10 bases and the J gene lost 4 bases, with 25 bases spanning the gap. Germline V gene data show CDR1 as ENHRY and CDR2 as SYGVKD. This CDR3 reads CATKDHLKGQYNEKLFF. The CDR3 coding sequence is TGTGCCACCAAGGACCACCTAAAGGGGCAGTATAATGAAAAACTGTTTTTT.

J is TRBJ1-2 and V is TRBV5-1; D possibly corresponds to TRBD1 (5 bases). From germline, CDR1 is SGHRS and CDR2 YFSETQ. Trimming shortened V by 7 bases and J by 8 bases, and 15 bases separated the two germline ends. The CDR3 runs to 12 residues. CDR3 amino acids: CASRTGEEGYTF. In DNA, the CDR3 is TGCGCCAGCCGAACGGGGGAGGAGGGCTACACCTTC.

The chain joins TRBV7-8 to TRBJ1-1; D is unclear. Trimming took 5 bases from V and 1 from J, leaving 14 bases between them. The CDR3 has 15 residues. Germline CDR1 reads SGHVS; CDR2 reads FQNEAQ. The CDR3 nucleotides read TGTGCCAGCAGCCAGTCGTGGGGAACGAACACTGAAGCTTTCTTT. Its translation: CASSQSWGTNTEAFF.

This CDR3 reads CAISGNVGMGNTEAFF. The CDR3 nucleotides read TGTGCCATCAGTGGGAATGTGGGTATGGGGAACACTGAAGCTTTCTTT. The chain recombines TRBV10-3 with TRBJ1-1, with unresolved D. The V end was cut by 4 bases, the J end by 1 base, with 16 bases between. The germline CDR1 and CDR2 sequences are ENHRY and SYGVKD. The CDR3 is made up of 16 amino acids.

In nucleotides, the CDR3 is TGCGCCAGCAGAGGGTCCACAGATACGCAGTATTTT. Its translation: CASRGSTDTQYF. The chain joins TRBV5-1 to TRBJ2-3; D not certain. The CDR3 has 12 amino acids. Trimming removed 5 bases from V and 2 bases from J, with 6 bases in between. Germline V lookup: CDR1 SGHRS, CDR2 YFSETQ.

Written as DNA, the CDR3 is TGTGCCAGCAGCCCTCTAAAGTCCTACAATGAGCAGTTCTTC. This encodes CASSPLKSYNEQFF. V and J are TRBV7-8 and TRBJ2-1, with D unresolved. The CDR3 sequence is 14 residues long. Trimming cost V 5 bases and J 1 base, with 9 bases left between them. The germline V gene encodes CDR1 SGHVS and CDR2 FQNEAQ.

The chain couples TRBV7-9 to TRBJ1-1; tentative D call: TRBD1 (6 bases). From germline, CDR1 is SEHNR and CDR2 FQNEAQ (reference sequence). The CDR3 extends over 13 amino acids. Trimming cost V 8 bases and J 10 bases, with 20 bases left between them. The CDR3 here is CASGSRGASGAFF. The CDR3 nucleotides read TGTGCCAGCGGCTCTAGGGGGGCCTCGGGAGCTTTCTTT.

In nucleotides, the CDR3 is TGCAGTGCTAGTCTATCGGGCGGACTGAATGAAAAACTGTTTTTT. It codes for CSASLSGGLNEKLFF. The chain uses TRBV20-1 and TRBJ1-4; D unresolved. This CDR3 has 15 amino acids. The V and J ends lost 3 bases and 5 bases respectively, with 16 bases between them. Germline V gene lookup returns CDR1 DFQATT and CDR2 SNEGSKA (reference sequence).

The chain has TRBV27 and TRBJ2-2; D call uncertain. Germline V lookup: CDR1 MNHEY, CDR2 SMNVEV (reference sequence). This CDR3 comprises 13 residues. V lost 5 bases to trimming and J lost 6 bases, with 10 bases between them. CDR3 bases: TGTGCCAGCAGTCCGGACGGGCCCGGGGAGCTGTTTTTT. Translating it yields CASSPDGPGELFF.

The chain is built from TRBV5-4 and TRBJ2-1, with 11 bases lining up with TRBD2. The CDR3 is 17 residues long. Germline V CDR1 and CDR2: SGHNT, YYREEE (reference sequence). V lost 2 bases to trimming and J lost 1 base; unmatched junction nucleotides: 5. As DNA, the CDR3 is TGTGCCAGCAGCTTAGAGGCTAGCGGGAGGTCCTACAATGAGCAGTTCTTC. This codes for CASSLEASGRSYNEQFF.

V and J are TRBV7-3 and TRBJ2-7, with 8 bases that match TRBD1. The CDR3 loop spans 14 amino acids. Trimming cost V 4 bases and J 2 bases; bases outside gene matches: 4. Germline CDR1 and CDR2: SGHTA and FQGTGA. The CDR3 loop reads CASSYGQGPYEQYF. The CDR3 DNA reads TGTGCCAGCAGCTACGGACAGGGCCCCTACGAGCAGTACTTC.

The V gene is TRBV3-1 (or the pseudogene TRBV3-2), the J gene TRBJ1-2; 10 nucleotides align to TRBD1. CDR3 length: 14 amino acids. J was trimmed by 8 bases and V by 1 base; bases with no gene match: 4. CDR1 and CDR2 (germline): LGHDT, YNNKEL (reference sequence). This chain's CDR3 is CASSQGGQGQGYTF. The CDR3, as DNA: TGTGCCAGCAGCCAAGGGGGACAGGGGCAAGGCTACACCTTC.

CDR3 DNA: TGTGCCAGCAGCTACGGTCTCAATCAGCCCCAGCATTTT. It codes for CASSYGLNQPQHF. The chain uses TRBV6-5 and TRBJ1-5; no clear D gene. Germline-derived CDR1 and CDR2 are MNHEY and SVGAGI. The V end was cut by 6 bases, the J end by 3 bases, with 9 bases between. The CDR3 is 13 amino acids.

This chain uses TRBV7-8 with TRBJ2-1; 11 nucleotides line up with TRBD2. Germline V gene sequence: CDR1 SGHVS, CDR2 FQNEAQ. This CDR3 is built from 17 residues. V was clipped by 3 bases and J by 6 bases; unmatched bases: 10. This CDR3 is CASSFAGGTSGFNEQFF. DNA of the CDR3: TGTGCCAGCAGCTTCGCCGGGGGGACTAGCGGCTTCAATGAGCAGTTCTTC.

The rearrangement joins TRBV2 to TRBJ2-7, with 7 bases identical to TRBD1. The CDR3 runs to 14 residues. The germline V gene has CDR1 SNHLY and CDR2 FYNNEI. The V and J ends lost 7 bases and 3 bases, in that order; junction bases with no gene match: 9. The CDR3 nucleotides read TGTGCCAGCAAGACGACAGGGTTGTTCTACGAGCAGTACTTC. The encoded protein is CASKTTGLFYEQYF.

The V gene is TRBV4-2, the J gene TRBJ1-5, with 8 bases fitting TRBD1. Germline trimming cut 1 base from V and 0 bases from J; bases unmatched to any gene: 14. In germline, CDR1 is LGHNA, CDR2 YNFKEQ. The CDR3 covers 20 residues. For the CDR3, the DNA is TGTGCCAGCAGCCAAGGGCTATGGACAGGGAAGCGCTATAGCAATCAGCCCCAGCATTTT. Translating it yields CASSQGLWTGKRYSNQPQHF.

The chain uses TRBV11-1 and TRBJ1-1; weak D call: TRBD1 (6 bases). V lost 3 bases, J lost 5 bases, and 16 bases lay in between. Germline CDR1 and CDR2: SGHAT and FQDESV (reference sequence). This CDR3 has 15 amino acids. For the CDR3, the DNA is TGTGCCAGCAGCTTTACAGGGAGGGCGAGGACTGAAGCTTTCTTT. It specifies CASSFTGRARTEAFF.

V and J are TRBV7-9 and TRBJ2-2, with D uncertain. With 1 base removed from V and 3 bases from J, the gap between germline ends came to 9 bases. The germline V gene has CDR1 SEHNR and CDR2 FQNEAQ (reference sequence). This CDR3 has 15 amino acids. This CDR3 reads CASSLGQSDTGELFF. The CDR3 coding sequence is TGTGCCAGCAGCTTAGGGCAAAGCGACACCGGGGAGCTGTTTTTT.

The J gene is TRBJ2-5, the V gene TRBV5-1, with D possibly being TRBD2 (5 bases). Trimming pared 0 bases from V and 0 bases from J, leaving 6 bases between. The CDR3 is 14 amino acids. From germline, CDR1 is SGHRS and CDR2 YFSETQ. CDR3 amino acids: CASSLGGDQETQYF. The CDR3 DNA reads TGCGCCAGCAGCTTGGGGGGAGACCAAGAGACCCAGTACTTC.